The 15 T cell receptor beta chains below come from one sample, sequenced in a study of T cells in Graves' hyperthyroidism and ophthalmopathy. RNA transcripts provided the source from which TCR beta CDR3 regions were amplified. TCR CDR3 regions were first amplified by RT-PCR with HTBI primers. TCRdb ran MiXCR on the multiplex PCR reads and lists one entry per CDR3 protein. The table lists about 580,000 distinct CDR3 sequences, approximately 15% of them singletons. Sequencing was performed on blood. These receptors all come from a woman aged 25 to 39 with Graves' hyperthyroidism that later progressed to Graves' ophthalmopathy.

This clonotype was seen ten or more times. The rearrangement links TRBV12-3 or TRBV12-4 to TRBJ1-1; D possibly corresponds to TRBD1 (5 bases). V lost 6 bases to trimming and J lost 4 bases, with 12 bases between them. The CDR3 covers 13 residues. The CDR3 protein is CASSPSGATEAFF. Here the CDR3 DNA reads TGTGCCAGCAGCCCCTCTGGGGCCACTGAAGCTTTCTTT.

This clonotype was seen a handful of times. CDR3 DNA sequence: TGCGCCAGCAGCCAAGAAGGCAGGGGGGAGGGCAATCAGCCCCAGCATTTT. Amino acid sequence: CASSQEGRGEGNQPQHF. This chain links TRBV4-3 with TRBJ1-5, with 7 bases lining up with TRBD1. The CDR3 is made up of 17 amino acids. Germline V lookup: CDR1 LGHNA, CDR2 YSLEER. The ends lost 0 bases at V and 2 bases at J; junction bases unmatched: 7.

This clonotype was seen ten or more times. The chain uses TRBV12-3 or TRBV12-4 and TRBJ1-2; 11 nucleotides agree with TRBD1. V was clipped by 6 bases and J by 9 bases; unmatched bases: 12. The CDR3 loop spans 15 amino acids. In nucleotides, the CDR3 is TGTGCCAGCAGCTCTTCCGGGACAGGGGGAAATAGCTACACCTTC. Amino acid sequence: CASSSSGTGGNSYTF.

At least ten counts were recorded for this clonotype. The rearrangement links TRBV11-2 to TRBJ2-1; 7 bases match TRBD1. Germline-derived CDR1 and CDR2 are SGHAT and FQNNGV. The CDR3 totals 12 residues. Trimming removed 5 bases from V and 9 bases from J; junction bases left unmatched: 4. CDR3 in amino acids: CASSLDRAEQFF. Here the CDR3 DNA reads TGTGCCAGCAGCCTCGACAGGGCTGAGCAGTTCTTC.

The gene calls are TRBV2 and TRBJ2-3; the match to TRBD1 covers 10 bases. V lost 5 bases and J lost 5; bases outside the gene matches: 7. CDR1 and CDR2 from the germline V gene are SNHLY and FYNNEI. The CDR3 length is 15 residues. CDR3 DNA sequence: TGTGCCAGCAGTCGAGACAGGGGGCGCCTAGATACGCAGTATTTT. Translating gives CASSRDRGRLDTQYF.

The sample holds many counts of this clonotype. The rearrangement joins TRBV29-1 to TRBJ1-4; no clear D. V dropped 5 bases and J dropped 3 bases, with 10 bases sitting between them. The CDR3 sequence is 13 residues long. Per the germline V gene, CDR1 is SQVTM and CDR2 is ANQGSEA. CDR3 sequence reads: CSVSLGPNEKLFF. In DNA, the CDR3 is TGCAGCGTTTCCTTGGGCCCTAATGAAAAACTGTTTTTT.

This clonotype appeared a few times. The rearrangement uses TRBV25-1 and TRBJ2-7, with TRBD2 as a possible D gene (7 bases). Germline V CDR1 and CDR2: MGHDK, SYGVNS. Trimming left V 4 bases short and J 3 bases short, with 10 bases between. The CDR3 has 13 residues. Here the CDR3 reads CASSVGGLYEQYF. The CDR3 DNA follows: TGTGCCAGCAGTGTGGGGGGGCTCTACGAGCAGTACTTC.

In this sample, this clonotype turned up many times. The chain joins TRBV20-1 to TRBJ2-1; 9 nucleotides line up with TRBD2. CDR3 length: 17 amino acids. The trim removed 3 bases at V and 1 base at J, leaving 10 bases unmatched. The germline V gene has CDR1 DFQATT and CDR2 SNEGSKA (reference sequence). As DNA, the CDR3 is TGCAGTGCTAGCGACTCTTTGGCGGGAGGGTCCTACAATGAGCAGTTCTTC. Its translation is CSASDSLAGGSYNEQFF.

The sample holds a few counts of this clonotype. CDR3 sequence reads: CATSRGLYGYTF. CDR3 sequence (DNA): TGTGCCACCTCTAGGGGGCTCTATGGCTACACCTTC. This rearrangement joins TRBV2 to TRBJ1-2, with 7 bases aligning to TRBD1. J lost 4 bases, V lost 10 bases, and 6 bases had no gene match. CDR1 and CDR2 from the germline V gene are SNHLY and FYNNEI. This CDR3 is built from 12 residues.

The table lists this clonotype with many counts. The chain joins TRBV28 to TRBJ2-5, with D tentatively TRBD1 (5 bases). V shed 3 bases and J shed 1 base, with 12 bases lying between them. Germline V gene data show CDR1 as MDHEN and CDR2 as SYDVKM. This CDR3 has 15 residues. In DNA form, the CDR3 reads TGTGCCAGCAGTTTTAGCAGGGCCCTCCAAGAGACCCAGTACTTC. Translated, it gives CASSFSRALQETQYF.

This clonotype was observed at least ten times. This CDR3 is CASSLSSGGTEAFF. In DNA, the CDR3 is TGTGCCAGCAGCCTGTCCTCAGGGGGCACTGAAGCTTTCTTT. The chain is built from TRBV7-2 and TRBJ1-1, with 7 positions matching TRBD1. The germline V gene has CDR1 SGHTA and CDR2 FQGNSA. The CDR3 is made up of 14 amino acids. Trimming removed 5 bases from V and 4 bases from J; junction bases left unmatched: 7.

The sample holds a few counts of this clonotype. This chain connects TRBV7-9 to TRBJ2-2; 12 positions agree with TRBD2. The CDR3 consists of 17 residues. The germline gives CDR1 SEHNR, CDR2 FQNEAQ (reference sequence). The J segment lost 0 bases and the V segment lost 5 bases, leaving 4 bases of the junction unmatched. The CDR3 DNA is TGTGCCAGCAGCCCCTGGACTAGCGGGGCGAACACCGGGGAGCTGTTTTTT. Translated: CASSPWTSGANTGELFF.

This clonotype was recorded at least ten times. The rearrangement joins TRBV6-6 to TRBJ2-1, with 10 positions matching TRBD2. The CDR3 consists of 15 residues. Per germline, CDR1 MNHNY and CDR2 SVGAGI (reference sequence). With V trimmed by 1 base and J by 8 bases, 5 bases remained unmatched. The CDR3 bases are TGTGCCAGCAGTTACTTCCTAGCGGGAGCGGATGAGCAGTTCTTC. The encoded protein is CASSYFLAGADEQFF.

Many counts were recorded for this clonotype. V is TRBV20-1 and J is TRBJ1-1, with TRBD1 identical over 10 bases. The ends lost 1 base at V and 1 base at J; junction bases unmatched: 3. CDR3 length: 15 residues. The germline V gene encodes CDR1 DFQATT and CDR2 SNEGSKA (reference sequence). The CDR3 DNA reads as TGCAGTGCTAGAGTCCGACAGGGGGCGAACACTGAAGCTTTCTTT. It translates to CSARVRQGANTEAFF.

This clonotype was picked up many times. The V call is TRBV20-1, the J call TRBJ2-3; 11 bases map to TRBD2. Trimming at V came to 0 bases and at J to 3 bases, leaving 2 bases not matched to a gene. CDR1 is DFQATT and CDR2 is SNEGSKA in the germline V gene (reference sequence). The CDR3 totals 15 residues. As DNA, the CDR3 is TGCAGTGCTAGAGAAACTAGCGGGAGAACAGATACGCAGTATTTT. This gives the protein CSARETSGRTDTQYF.